These 20 T cell receptor beta chains originate from one sample sequenced in a study of read filtering for tumor transcriptome and immune sequencing. This library used roughly 370 ng RNA and molecular barcoded adaptors spanning alpha/delta and beta/gamma chains. TCRdb recomputed calls from the reads with MiXCR, one row per CDR3 protein. The sample includes tens of thousands of distinct CDR3 sequences, around a fifth of them seen just once. Source material: a population of CD138-negative cells sorted from bone marrow. These receptor sequences come from a donor at least 40 years old with multiple myeloma.

This clonotype was recorded at least ten times. This chain links TRBV20-1 with TRBJ2-7, with TRBD1 as a possible D gene (6 bases). Germline CDR1 DFQATT, CDR2 SNEGSKA (reference sequence). The CDR3 runs 15 residues. Trimming removed 8 bases from V and 0 bases from J, with 20 bases in between. The chain's CDR3 is CSTSSATGASYEQYF. DNA of the CDR3: TGCAGTACGTCCTCAGCGACAGGTGCCTCCTACGAGCAGTACTTC.

Many counts were recorded for this clonotype. The chain couples TRBV20-1 to TRBJ2-7; 9 bases match TRBD2. CDR1 is DFQATT, CDR2 SNEGSKA, per germline (reference sequence). The CDR3 covers 14 residues. The V and J ends lost 3 bases and 2 bases, in that order; junction bases with no gene match: 5. CDR3 DNA: TGCAGTGCTAGCGGGCGGGGGGGGGCCTACGAGCAGTACTTC. Translated: CSASGRGGAYEQYF.

At least ten counts were recorded for this clonotype. CDR3 DNA sequence: TGTGCCAGTACTGAATACCCCGGGAACATTCAGTACTTC. Its protein product is CASTEYPGNIQYF. The chain uses TRBV19 and TRBJ2-4; D is unclear. The germline CDR1 and CDR2 sequences are LNHDA and SQIVND (reference sequence). CDR3 length equals 13 residues. Trimming took 7 bases from V and 7 from J, leaving 14 bases between them.

This clonotype was counted at least ten times. The V and J genes are TRBV20-1 and TRBJ1-6, with no clear D. V was cut by 4 bases and J by 7 bases, with 17 bases left in between. The CDR3 is made up of 15 amino acids. The germline CDR1 and CDR2 sequences are DFQATT and SNEGSKA (reference sequence). The CDR3 is CSATLTFGMNSPLHF. The CDR3 DNA is TGCAGTGCTACCCTAACATTTGGGATGAATTCACCCCTCCACTTT.

This clonotype was seen only a few times. This CDR3 fails to terminate in the conserved phenylalanine or tryptophan, so it likely reflects a read error. V and J are TRBV7-9 and TRBJ1-1, with D possibly TRBD1 on 5 matching bases. The CDR3 spans 14 residues. V lost 0 bases and J lost 6, with 11 bases in between. Germline V gene sequence: CDR1 SEHNR, CDR2 FQNEAQ (reference sequence). The CDR3 DNA reads TGTGCCAGCAGCTTAGCGCCGGGGACGGCTGAAGCTTTCCTT. Translated: CASSLAPGTAEAFL.

There are a few counts of this clonotype. CDR3 region: CASSFSPRDRGTGELFF. DNA of the CDR3: TGTGCCAGCAGTTTTTCCCCACGGGACAGGGGCACCGGGGAGCTGTTTTTT. The rearrangement links TRBV28 to TRBJ2-2, with TRBD1 matching over 10 bases. The junction had 8 bases not matched to a gene; V was cut back by 3 bases and J by 4 bases. The CDR3 has 17 amino acids. The germline gives CDR1 MDHEN, CDR2 SYDVKM.

The V and J genes are TRBV27 and TRBJ1-4; TRBD1 is a possible D gene (6 bases). The germline V gene encodes CDR1 MNHEY and CDR2 SMNVEV (reference sequence). V lost 6 bases to trimming and J lost 5 bases, with 13 bases between them. The CDR3 runs 14 residues. This CDR3 reads CASSPGDTNEKLFF. In nucleotides, the CDR3 is TGTGCCAGCAGCCCCGGGGACACGAATGAAAAACTGTTTTTT.

The chain uses TRBV20-1 and TRBJ2-1, with 9 nucleotides matching TRBD1. J gave up 3 bases and V 4 bases, and 10 bases lay outside the gene matches. Germline-derived CDR1 and CDR2 are DFQATT and SNEGSKA (reference sequence). CDR3 length: 16 amino acids. CDR3 in amino acids: CSATPGTGSVYNEQFF. DNA of the CDR3: TGCAGTGCTACGCCCGGGACAGGGTCGGTCTACAATGAGCAGTTCTTC.

This clonotype occurred many times. The J gene is TRBJ2-5, the V gene TRBV11-3; D is possibly TRBD2 (6 bases). The ends were cut back, 5 bases at V and 5 bases at J, with 12 bases in the middle. This CDR3 spans 13 amino acids. Germline V CDR1 and CDR2: SGHNT, YENEEA. CDR3: CASSRGTLETQYF. The CDR3 region has the DNA TGTGCCAGCAGCAGAGGGACTCTTGAGACCCAGTACTTC.

This clonotype was observed at least ten times. The V call is TRBV5-1, the J call TRBJ2-3; TRBD1 might be the D (5 bases). CDR1 and CDR2 from the germline V gene are SGHRS and YFSETQ. The V and J ends lost 0 bases and 2 bases respectively, with 13 bases between them. The CDR3 totals 16 residues. The CDR3 loop reads CASSLDGATSTDTQYF. In nucleotides, the CDR3 is TGCGCCAGCAGCTTGGATGGGGCTACCTCCACAGATACGCAGTATTTT.

This clonotype was picked up many times. CDR3 protein: CASSSPYLIMTGINTEAFF. CDR3 bases: TGTGCCAGCAGCTCCCCATACCTTATTATGACAGGTATCAACACTGAAGCTTTCTTT. The chain combines TRBV7-9 with TRBJ1-1, with D possibly being TRBD1 (6 bases). The ends were cut back, 4 bases at V and 2 bases at J, with 26 bases in the middle. CDR1 is SEHNR, CDR2 FQNEAQ, per germline (reference sequence). The CDR3 has 19 amino acids.

This clonotype has a count of ten or more. The chain employs TRBV20-1 and TRBJ2-2, with 10 nucleotides matching TRBD1. From germline, CDR1 is DFQATT and CDR2 SNEGSKA (reference sequence). CDR3 length: 14 residues. Unmatched junction bases numbered 10, after V lost 7 bases and J lost 8 bases. The CDR3 sequence is CSVLSDRGNGELFF. CDR3 DNA: TGCAGTGTCCTTTCGGACAGGGGGAATGGGGAGCTGTTTTTT.

About this clonotype itself: The CDR3 does not end in the conserved phenylalanine or tryptophan, so this is likely a read error. This chain links TRBV11-2 with TRBJ1-1; the match to TRBD1 covers 7 bases. Per the germline V gene, CDR1 is SGHAT and CDR2 is FQNNGV. This CDR3 is built from 14 residues. Unmatched junction bases numbered 4, after V lost 5 bases and J lost 1 base. The CDR3 DNA reads TGTGCCAGCAGCCCTTGGGACAGGAACACTGAAGCTTTCATT. Translation: CASSPWDRNTEAFI.

The gene calls are TRBV6-6 and TRBJ1-3; 8 bases are a match to TRBD1. The V and J ends lost 6 bases and 2 bases, in that order; junction bases with no gene match: 6. This CDR3 comprises 15 residues. Germline assignment: CDR1 MNHNY and CDR2 SVGAGI (reference sequence). The CDR3 protein is CASSLDRDPGNTIYF. CDR3 sequence (DNA): TGTGCCAGCAGCCTGGACAGGGACCCTGGAAACACCATATATTTT.

This clonotype was seen repeatedly, ten times or more. The chain is built from TRBV20-1 and TRBJ1-5; tentative D call: TRBD1 (6 bases). Germline V lookup: CDR1 DFQATT, CDR2 SNEGSKA (reference sequence). This CDR3 is built from 15 residues. V lost 1 base, J lost 1 base, and 11 bases lay in between. The CDR3, as DNA: TGCAGTGCTAGAGTTCCGGGGGCGAGCAATCAGCCCCAGCATTTT. Protein product: CSARVPGASNQPQHF.

This clonotype has ten or more counts. The chain carries TRBV7-9 and TRBJ2-2; possible D gene TRBD1, 6 bases. Per the germline V gene, CDR1 is SEHNR and CDR2 is FQNEAQ (reference sequence). V was trimmed by 2 bases and J by 0 bases, leaving 13 bases between them. The CDR3 is 17 residues long. CDR3 loop: CASSLLGQITNTGELFF. In nucleotides, the CDR3 is TGTGCCAGCAGCTTACTAGGACAGATTACGAACACCGGGGAGCTGTTTTTT.

This clonotype was recorded many times. The genes are TRBV5-1 and TRBJ2-3; D call uncertain. CDR3 length: 14 amino acids. V shed 0 bases and J shed 2 bases, with 7 bases lying between them. Germline V gives CDR1 SGHRS, CDR2 YFSETQ. The CDR3 DNA reads as TGCGCCAGCAGCTTGGAGACGGACACAGATACGCAGTATTTT. This encodes CASSLETDTDTQYF.

This clonotype was recorded at least ten times. The V gene is TRBV5-4, the J gene TRBJ2-1; 13 bases line up with TRBD2. V lost 4 bases to trimming and J lost 8 bases; unmatched junction nucleotides: 6. CDR3 length: 15 residues. Per germline, CDR1 SGHNT and CDR2 YYREEE (reference sequence). Here the CDR3 reads CASSRLAGGPHEQFF. CDR3 coding DNA: TGTGCCAGCAGCCGACTAGCGGGGGGCCCCCATGAGCAGTTCTTC.

About this clonotype: A much bigger clone sits one base away, suggesting this may be a read error. The gene calls are TRBV3-1 and TRBJ2-7, with D perhaps matching TRBD2 (6 bases). Germline V gene lookup returns CDR1 LGHDT and CDR2 YNNKEL (reference sequence). V shed 6 bases and J shed 3 bases, with 12 bases lying between them. The CDR3 sequence is 13 residues long. DNA for the CDR3: TGTGCCAGCAGACGCGGGGATGTCTACGAGCAGTACTTC. This sequence encodes CASRRGDVYEQYF.

This clonotype has just a few counts. The chain couples TRBV20-1 to TRBJ1-1; TRBD1 aligns across 10 bases. CDR1 and CDR2 from the germline V gene are DFQATT and SNEGSKA (reference sequence). Trimming took 5 bases from V and 3 from J; bases not matched to a gene: 9. The CDR3 contains 15 residues. CDR3 sequence: CSASYGTGVYTEAFF. The CDR3 DNA reads TGCAGTGCTTCTTACGGGACAGGGGTTTACACTGAAGCTTTCTTT.